This T cell receptor (beta chain) was retrieved from a study of blood T cell repertoires in COVID-19. About the study: PBMCs, B-cell-depleted T cells, or T cells were the source of the cDNA or gDNA that made up the material.

Assay used: immunoSEQ multiplex PCR; TCRdb lists only in-frame clones, some missing. The table has around 160,000 clones, 86% seen once. The CDR3 is 16 amino acids. The V gene end was trimmed by 6 bases and the J gene end by 5 bases; junction bases not matched to a gene: 10. Germline CDR1 WSHSY, CDR2 SAAADI. Input material: peripheral blood. This clonotype originated in a man younger than 35 with acute or convalescent COVID-19. The rearrangement uses TRBV10-2 and TRBJ2-1; 10 nucleotides align to TRBD2. The CDR3 here is CASSRRAGGPHNEQFF. CDR3 DNA: TGCGCCAGCAGCAGACGAGCGGGGGGGCCCCACAATGAGCAGTTCTTC.